These 13 T cell receptor beta chains were all obtained from the same sample, sequenced in a study of identical twins. TCRdb ran MiXCR on the 5' RACE reads and lists one entry per CDR3 protein. This table holds 550,000 to 700,000 distinct CDR3 sequences, 21% found once. These data were likewise used in another study, on T cells expressing NK-cell markers.

Input material: PBMCs. The receptors were gathered from a woman aged 18-35 years in good health.

At least ten counts were recorded for this clonotype. The rearrangement links TRBV20-1 to TRBJ1-2; no reliable D call. The V end was cut by 6 bases, the J end by 4 bases, with 15 bases between. The CDR3 runs to 13 residues. The germline V gene has CDR1 DFQATT and CDR2 SNEGSKA (reference sequence). DNA of the CDR3: TGCAGTGCCCGCCCCGGGGAAGGCTATGGCTACACCTTC. Its protein product is CSARPGEGYGYTF.

The V call is TRBV12-3 or TRBV12-4, the J call TRBJ2-5; a possible D gene is TRBD1 (5 bases). The ends were cut back, 0 bases at V and 6 bases at J, with 11 bases in the middle. The CDR3 length is 14 residues. The CDR3 sequence: CASSLARGAKTQYF. The DNA of the CDR3 is TGTGCCAGCAGTTTAGCAAGGGGCGCGAAGACCCAGTACTTC.

The chain is built from TRBV10-2 and TRBJ1-1, with 7 bases matching TRBD1. Per the germline V gene, CDR1 is WSHSY and CDR2 is SAAADI. V trimming: 8 bases; J trimming: 0 bases; junction bases outside the gene matches: 3. CDR3 length equals 13 residues. The CDR3 nucleotides are TGCGCCAGCGAGGACAGGATGAACACTGAAGCTTTCTTT. It codes for CASEDRMNTEAFF.

The gene calls are TRBV20-1 and TRBJ2-3; TRBD1 or TRBD2 may be the D gene (5 bases each). The V gene's germline CDR1 is DFQATT and CDR2 SNEGSKA (reference sequence). The CDR3 extends over 13 amino acids. V lost 6 bases to trimming and J lost 1 base, with 11 bases between them. The CDR3 here is CSAGTPRTDTQYF. In DNA form, the CDR3 reads TGCAGTGCCGGGACGCCTCGCACAGATACGCAGTATTTT.

This sequence joins TRBV5-1 and TRBJ2-7, with TRBD2 matching over 9 bases. CDR3 length: 15 amino acids. Germline values: CDR1 SGHRS, CDR2 YFSETQ. The trim removed 4 bases at V and 0 bases at J, leaving 5 bases unmatched. The CDR3 is CASSQDSGGSYEQYF. The DNA for the CDR3 is TGCGCCAGCAGCCAGGATAGCGGGGGCTCCTACGAGCAGTACTTC.

The sample holds one count of this clonotype. The J gene is TRBJ2-5, the V gene TRBV3-1; TRBD2 aligns across 8 bases. The J segment lost 7 bases and the V segment lost 3 bases, leaving 7 bases of the junction unmatched. The CDR3 is made up of 14 amino acids. Per the germline V gene, CDR1 is LGHDT and CDR2 is YNNKEL (reference sequence). CDR3 protein: CASSHRAGVRTQYF. CDR3 DNA: TGTGCCAGCAGCCATAGAGCGGGGGTGCGGACCCAGTACTTC.

There are a few counts of this clonotype. The chain recombines TRBV5-5 with TRBJ2-7; 8 bases match TRBD2. V shed 2 bases and J 0 bases; nucleotides not matched to a gene: 7. Germline values: CDR1 SGHKS, CDR2 YYEKEE (reference sequence). This CDR3 is 16 amino acids long. DNA for the CDR3: TGTGCCAGCAGCTTTATTAGCGGGGAAAGCTCCTACGAGCAGTACTTC. Its protein product is CASSFISGESSYEQYF. The full variable domain, with the rest looked up from reference TRBV5-5 and TRBJ2-7, is DAGVTQSPTHLIKTRGQQVTLRCSPISGHKSVSWYQQVLGQGPQFIFQYYEKEERGRGNFPDRFSARQFPNYSSELNVNALLLGDSALYLCASSFISGESSYEQYFGPGTRLTVT.

This clonotype was observed a few times. The J gene is TRBJ1-6, the V gene TRBV7-9; no firm D call. The CDR3 length is 13 residues. Deletions cut 6 bases from V and 9 bases from J, with 12 bases between. The germline gives CDR1 SEHNR, CDR2 FQNEAQ (reference sequence). CDR3 loop: CASRGEFGSPLHF. The CDR3 coding sequence is TGTGCCAGCAGGGGAGAGTTTGGTTCACCCCTCCACTTT.

This chain joins TRBV5-1 and TRBJ2-6; D is ambiguous. V was cut by 0 bases and J by 2 bases, with 6 bases left in between. The CDR3 length is 15 residues. CDR1 and CDR2 from the germline V gene are SGHRS and YFSETQ. The CDR3 here is CASSLDRAGANVLTF. For the CDR3, the DNA is TGCGCCAGCAGCTTGGATCGGGCTGGGGCCAACGTCCTGACTTTC.

This clonotype was seen only a few times. V gene TRBV5-1 combines with J gene TRBJ1-1; 7 bases line up with TRBD1. Germline CDR1 SGHRS, CDR2 YFSETQ. V shed 3 bases and J 1 base; nucleotides not matched to a gene: 6. The CDR3 has 15 residues. The CDR3 is CASSSVPGGNTEAFF. The CDR3 nucleotides read TGCGCCAGCAGCTCCGTTCCAGGGGGGAACACTGAAGCTTTCTTT.

This clonotype has more than one count but fewer than ten. The J gene is TRBJ1-5, the V gene TRBV5-6; the D is unclear. CDR1 SGHDT and CDR2 YYEEEE come from the germline V gene. The CDR3 length is 14 residues. Trimming stripped 0 bases from V and 6 bases from J, with 10 bases between. The chain's CDR3 is CASSLAGKSQPQHF. CDR3 sequence (DNA): TGTGCCAGCAGCTTGGCGGGGAAGAGTCAGCCCCAGCATTTT.

This clonotype has a count of ten or more. V gene TRBV20-1 combines with J gene TRBJ2-7; maybe TRBD2 (6 bases). Germline CDR1 reads DFQATT; CDR2 reads SNEGSKA (reference sequence). The CDR3 covers 14 residues. V lost 1 base and J 0 bases, leaving 10 bases between the germline ends. This CDR3 reads CSARGYGSSYEQYF. DNA of the CDR3: TGCAGTGCTAGAGGGTACGGGAGCTCCTACGAGCAGTACTTC.

In its sample, this clonotype was seen many times. This sequence joins TRBV20-1 and TRBJ2-5; 15 bases are a match to TRBD2. The length of the CDR3 is 15 residues. Germline CDR1 reads DFQATT; CDR2 reads SNEGSKA (reference sequence). With 6 bases clipped from V and 5 bases from J, the junction kept 7 bases outside the gene matches. The CDR3 protein is CSALGLAGGMETQYF. The CDR3 region has the DNA TGCAGTGCCTTGGGACTAGCGGGAGGAATGGAGACCCAGTACTTC.